Described below is a single T cell receptor (beta chain) sequence and its context. These data originate in a study of shared clonotypes between healthy human individuals. CDR3 length: 17 residues. Germline V gives CDR1 MGHRA, CDR2 YSYEKL. The V and J ends lost 0 bases and 1 base respectively, with 13 bases between them. Repertoires were generated with immunoSEQ multiplex PCR, while TCRdb's copy carries only in-frame clones and drops some. The data contain around 580,000 clones, roughly 98% of them singletons. CD8 cells regarded as naive lacked CD45RO, were positively chosen for CCR7, and omitted terminally differentiated effector memory CD45RA+ cells. Every donor, a Caucasian adult, lived in Nashville, Tennessee.

This receptor was taken from a young man in good health. The genes are TRBV4-1 and TRBJ2-1, with unresolved D. What was sequenced was naive CD8+ T cells sorted from blood. The CDR3 loop reads CASSQDKGLPSYNEQFF. The CDR3 DNA reads TGCGCCAGCAGCCAAGATAAGGGTCTCCCTTCCTACAATGAGCAGTTCTTC.